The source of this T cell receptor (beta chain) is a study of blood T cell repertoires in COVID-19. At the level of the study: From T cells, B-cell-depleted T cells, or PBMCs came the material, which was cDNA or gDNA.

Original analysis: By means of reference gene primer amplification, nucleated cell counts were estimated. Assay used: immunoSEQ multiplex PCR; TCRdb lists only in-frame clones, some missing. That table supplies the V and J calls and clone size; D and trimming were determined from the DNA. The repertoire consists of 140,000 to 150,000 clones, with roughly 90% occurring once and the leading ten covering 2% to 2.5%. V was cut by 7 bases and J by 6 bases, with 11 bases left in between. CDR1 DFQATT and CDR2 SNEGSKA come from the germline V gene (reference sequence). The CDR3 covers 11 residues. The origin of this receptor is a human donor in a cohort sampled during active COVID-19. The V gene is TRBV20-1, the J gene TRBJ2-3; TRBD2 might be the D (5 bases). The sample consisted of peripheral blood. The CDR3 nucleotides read TGCAGTGTCAGAGGGTGGGATACGCAGTATTTT. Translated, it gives CSVRGWDTQYF.